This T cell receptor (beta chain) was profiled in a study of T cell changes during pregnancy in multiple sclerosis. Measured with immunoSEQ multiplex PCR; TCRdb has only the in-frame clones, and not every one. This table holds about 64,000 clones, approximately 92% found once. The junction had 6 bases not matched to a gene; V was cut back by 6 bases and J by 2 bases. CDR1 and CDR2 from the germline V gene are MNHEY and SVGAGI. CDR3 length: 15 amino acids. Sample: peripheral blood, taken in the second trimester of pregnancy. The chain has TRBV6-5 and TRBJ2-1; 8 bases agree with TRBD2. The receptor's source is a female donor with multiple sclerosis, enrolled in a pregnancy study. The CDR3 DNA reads TGTGCCAGCAGGCGACTAGCGTGGGCCTACAATGAGCAGTTCTTC. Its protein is CASRRLAWAYNEQFF.